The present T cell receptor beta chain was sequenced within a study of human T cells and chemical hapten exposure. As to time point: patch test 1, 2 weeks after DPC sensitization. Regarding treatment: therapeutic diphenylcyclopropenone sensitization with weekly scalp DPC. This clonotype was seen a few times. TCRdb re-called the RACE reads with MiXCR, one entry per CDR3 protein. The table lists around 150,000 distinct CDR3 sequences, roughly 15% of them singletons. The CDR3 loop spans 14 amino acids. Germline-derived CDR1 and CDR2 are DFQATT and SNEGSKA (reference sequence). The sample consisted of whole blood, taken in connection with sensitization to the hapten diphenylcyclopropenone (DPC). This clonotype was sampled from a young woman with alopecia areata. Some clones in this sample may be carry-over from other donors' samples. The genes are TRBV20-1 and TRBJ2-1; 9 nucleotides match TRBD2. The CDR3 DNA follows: TGCAGCCCCCGAGGGGCGGGAGGGCCTCATGAGCAGTTCTTC. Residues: CSPRGAGGPHEQFF.